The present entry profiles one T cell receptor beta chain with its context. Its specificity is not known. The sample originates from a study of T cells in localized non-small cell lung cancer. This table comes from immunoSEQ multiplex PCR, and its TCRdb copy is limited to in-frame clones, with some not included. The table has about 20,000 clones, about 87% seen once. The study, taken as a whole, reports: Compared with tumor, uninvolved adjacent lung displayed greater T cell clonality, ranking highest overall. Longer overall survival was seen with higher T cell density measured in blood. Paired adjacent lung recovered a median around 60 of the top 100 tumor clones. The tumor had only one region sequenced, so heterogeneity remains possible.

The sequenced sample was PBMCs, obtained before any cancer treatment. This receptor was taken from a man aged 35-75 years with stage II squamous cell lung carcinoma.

CDR3 residues: CASSEKTRVNTEAFF. As DNA, the CDR3 is TGTGCCAGCAGTGAAAAGACCAGGGTGAACACTGAAGCTTTCTTT. The genes are TRBV6-1 and TRBJ1-1; D perhaps matches TRBD1 (5 bases). The germline V gene has CDR1 MNHNS and CDR2 SASEGT. The V end lost 2 bases, the J end lost 0 bases, and 10 bases lay between the germline ends. The CDR3 runs to 15 residues.